This T cell receptor (beta chain) appears in the sequencing data of a study of shared clonotypes between healthy human individuals (dated by TCRdb to 2020 to 2021). Turning to the overall study: The cohort included a few men and a couple of women between 18 and 49 years of age. Per donor, three plates each were used for CD4 naive and CD4 memory, two for CD8 naive, and one for CD8 memory. To estimate repertoire size and how much clonotypes are shared between individuals, the study performed deep sequencing of blood TCR repertoires from roughly five healthy adults. Different laboratories and diverse techniques were used to prepare libraries and sequence TCR repertoires, to increase sequencing depth and limit assay-specific biases. Per donor, leukapheresis produced somewhere between about 0.94 and 10 billion PBMCs. Overall study results and their limits: Pairwise subsampling indicated that sequencing depth was expected to affect the degree of clonotype sharing among donors. Sampling was restricted to blood, and TCR repertoires in tissues likely differ from the TCR repertoires found in blood. Rarefaction of sorted-subset datasets indicated incomplete sequencing despite the large sequencing depth. Compared with non-shared clonotypes, clonotypes shared by all four sorted-subset donors had higher generation probabilities. Sharing across a few donors was observed for roughly 5.4% of naive CD4, over 3% of naive CD8, about 2.5% of memory CD4, and approximately 0.41% of memory CD8 clonotypes. Naive subsets generally had larger estimated clonotype richness than memory subsets. Because the study included only a small number of donors, the genetic and exposure-history diversity represented was limited.

Using the deep immunoSEQ assay, multiplex PCR amplified TCR CDR3 regions from genomic DNA. Extracted genomic DNA from each cell subset was spread evenly across all wells of several immunoSEQ 96-well plates, with each plate serving as a replicate. For sorted subsets, each replicate PCR was loaded with approximately 200 ng genomic DNA, equivalent to about 30,000 T cell genomes. Purified libraries were measured with a Qubit 3.0 fluorometer, size-checked on a Bioanalyzer 2100, and measured again with the KAPA Library Quantification kit. Every immunoSEQ 96-well plate was sequenced on a dedicated single-read 150-cycle Illumina NextSeq 550 flow cell. The paper's data handling went like this. Because the immunoSEQ output held only junctional sequences and lacked quality scores, the filtering could not match the filtering applied to full-length reads. Sequences were annotated with PyIR, a Python wrapper for IgBLAST v1.9, and V/J genes and CDR3 were assigned using IMGT germline references. Reads were removed for weak V/J assignments (E-value above 1e-6), missing CDR3, stop codons, out-of-frame junctions, or ambiguous translated residues. V3J clonotypes were defined as sequences sharing an identical inferred V gene, J gene, and CDR3 amino acid sequence. The percentage overlap between two repertoires was calculated by dividing the number of shared unique clonotypes by the size of the smaller repertoire. RTK rarefaction, the Chao1 estimator, and Recon v2.1 estimates of unobserved clonotypes were used to assess repertoire richness. For all TCRbeta clonotypes obtained by the gDNA method from a few donors, generation probabilities were computed with OLGA. TCRdb obtained this table from immuneACCESS and retained in-frame rearrangements with V and J assigned. These tables miss some clones; where compared with another copy, unresolved V genes account for less than half of the shortfall, and the remainder is unexplained. Clone size and V and J calls were adopted from that table, with D and trimming inferred from the DNA. A total of roughly 1,800,000 clones appear in this sample, about 95% of them only once. 0.9% to 1.5% of the sample is taken by the ten largest.

CD8 naive samples were obtained by positive selection for CCR7 among CD45RO-negative cells, yielding a CD45RA+CCR7+ population from which TemRA cells were excluded. Healthy HIV-negative adults with no recently reported acute infections or vaccinations were included as donors. All donors were Caucasian adults living in Nashville, Tennessee, USA. After blood collection by leukapheresis, PBMCs were isolated using Ficoll-Histopaque density gradient centrifugation and then cryopreserved in the vapor phase of liquid nitrogen. Purity and quantity of every magnetically sorted T cell population were checked by analytical flow cytometry. Genomic DNA was isolated from every sorted fraction and measured by UV absorbance on a Nanodrop 2000c. V is cut by 6 bases and J by 6 bases, and the space between the germline ends is 12 bases. CDR1 is given as SNHLY and CDR2 as FYNNEI, both from the germline V gene. The CDR3, from cysteine to phenylalanine, totals 13 residues. The retained sequence is limited to the CDR3, 39 bases, with the frame set at the first base.

Comments on this clone: Its antigen remains undetermined. No much larger clonotype is one base removed from it; base qualities were not supplied.

The V and J genes are TRBV2 and TRBJ2-1, with a weak D call of TRBD1 (5 bases match). Sequencing used naive CD8+ T cells sorted from blood. What this sample's cell subset or site label stands for: CD45RA+CCR7+. This sequence was found in a man younger than 30 in good health. Here the CDR3 is given as CASRGELGNEQFF. The sequenced DNA is TGTGCCAGCAGAGGGGAATTGGGCAATGAGCAGTTCTTC.